These T cell receptor beta chains were read from a single sample in a study of T cell changes during pregnancy in multiple sclerosis. The method was immunoSEQ multiplex PCR; TCRdb's version includes in-frame clones alone and lacks a portion of them. The top ten hold roughly 1.8% of the sample, which has 51,000 or so clones, just over 90% seen once. The material was peripheral blood, obtained in the second trimester of pregnancy. Receptor source: a female donor with multiple sclerosis, enrolled in a pregnancy study. CDR3s include the opening cysteine and the closing phenylalanine or tryptophan. D genes are given only for firm matches. Size is omitted from some rows. Given values are once, few, many or a class for expanded clones.

D: TRBD2
J: TRBJ2-3
V: TRBV27
size: .
CDR3: CASSPLSSGRAKDTQYF
DNA: TGTGCCAGCAGTCCCCTCTCTAGCGGGAGGGCCAAAGATACGCAGTATTTT

D: TRBD2
J: TRBJ2-5
V: TRBV2
size: .
CDR3: CASSVWLAGQETQYF
DNA: TGTGCCAGCAGTGTATGGCTAGCGGGGCAAGAGACCCAGTACTTC

D: TRBD1
J: TRBJ2-1
V: TRBV19
size: .
CDR3: CASSLTGGSEQFF
DNA: TGTGCCAGTAGCCTGACAGGGGGCAGTGAGCAGTTCTTC

D: .
J: TRBJ2-7
V: TRBV19
size: .
CDR3: CASSMVGVDEQYF
DNA: TGTGCCAGTAGTATGGTCGGTGTGGACGAGCAGTACTTC

D: .
J: TRBJ2-6
V: TRBV9
size: once
CDR3: CASSARMKGGSGANVLTF
DNA: TGTGCCAGCAGCGCTCGAATGAAAGGGGGTTCTGGGGCCAACGTCCTGACTTTC

D: .
J: TRBJ1-2
V: TRBV6-1
size: .
CDR3: CASSETVGIYGYTF
DNA: TGTGCCAGCAGTGAGACAGTTGGGATCTATGGCTACACCTTC

D: TRBD1
J: TRBJ2-7
V: TRBV18
size: once
CDR3: CASSPRHPGQAKGHEQYF
DNA: TGTGCCAGCTCACCGAGACACCCGGGACAGGCCAAGGGGCACGAGCAGTACTTC

D: TRBD1
J: TRBJ2-1
V: TRBV10-2
size: .
CDR3: CASSGTGNEQFF
DNA: TGCGCCAGCAGTGGGACAGGGAATGAGCAGTTCTTC

D: TRBD2
J: TRBJ2-1
V: TRBV7-7
size: .
CDR3: CASSLGLAGDNEQFF
DNA: TGTGCTAGCAGCTTAGGGCTAGCGGGGGACAATGAGCAGTTCTTC

D: .
J: TRBJ2-7
V: TRBV27
size: .
CDR3: CASSLLAGNEQYF
DNA: TGTGCCAGCAGCCTACTGGCGGGAAACGAGCAGTACTTC

D: TRBD2
J: TRBJ2-3
V: TRBV27
size: few
CDR3: CASSRLAGNTDTQYF
DNA: TGTGCCAGCAGTAGACTAGCGGGAAACACAGATACGCAGTATTTT

D: TRBD1
J: TRBJ2-1
V: TRBV29-1
size: .
CDR3: CSVGDREFF
DNA: TGCAGCGTTGGGGACAGGGAGTTCTTC

D: .
J: TRBJ1-1
V: TRBV18
size: .
CDR3: CASSPPRGAEAFF
DNA: TGTGCCAGCTCACCACCAAGGGGTGCTGAAGCTTTCTTT

D: .
J: TRBJ2-7
V: TRBV28
size: .
CDR3: CASSQGGTAPYEQYF
DNA: TGTGCCAGCAGTCAAGGAGGGACAGCCCCCTACGAGCAGTACTTC

D: TRBD1
J: TRBJ2-7
V: TRBV18
size: .
CDR3: CASSPDRVSYEQYF
DNA: TGTGCCAGCTCACCCGACAGGGTCTCCTACGAGCAGTACTTC

D: .
J: TRBJ2-7
V: TRBV7-9
size: .
CDR3: CASSPTTYEQYF
DNA: TGTGCCAGCAGCCCCACTACCTACGAGCAGTACTTC

D: TRBD1
J: TRBJ1-2
V: TRBV7-2
size: .
CDR3: CASSLAAGQIYGYTF
DNA: TGTGCCAGCAGCTTAGCTGCGGGACAGATCTATGGCTACACCTTC

D: TRBD2
J: TRBJ2-1
V: TRBV4-3
size: .
CDR3: CASSQLGTSGSGEQFF
DNA: TGCGCCAGCAGCCAACTCGGGACTAGCGGGAGTGGTGAGCAGTTCTTC

D: .
J: TRBJ2-7
V: TRBV28
size: .
CDR3: CASSLVTGSYEQYF
DNA: TGTGCCAGCAGTTTGGTAACAGGGTCCTACGAGCAGTACTTC

D: .
J: TRBJ1-5
V: TRBV27
size: .
CDR3: CASRGGTGYSNQPQHF
DNA: TGTGCCAGCAGAGGCGGAACAGGTTATAGCAATCAGCCCCAGCATTTT

D: .
J: TRBJ1-5
V: TRBV15
size: .
CDR3: CATSRYSNQPQHF
DNA: TGTGCCACCAGCAGATATAGCAATCAGCCCCAGCATTTT

D: .
J: TRBJ2-5
V: TRBV28
size: .
CDR3: CASRMGGRETQYF
DNA: TGTGCCAGCAGGATGGGGGGACGGGAGACCCAGTACTTC

D: .
J: TRBJ1-6
V: TRBV6-6
size: .
CDR3: CASSYGPEQSLHF
DNA: TGTGCCAGCAGTTACGGGCCCGAGCAATCCCTCCACTTT

D: TRBD2
J: TRBJ2-4
V: TRBV19
size: .
CDR3: CASSMPTGSGRTNIQYF
DNA: TGTGCCAGTAGTATGCCAACGGGGAGCGGGAGGACAAACATTCAGTACTTC

D: .
J: TRBJ1-5
V: TRBV19
size: .
CDR3: CASSIAWRRLSNQPQHF
DNA: TGTGCCAGTAGTATAGCGTGGAGGAGACTTAGCAATCAGCCCCAGCATTTT

D: TRBD1
J: TRBJ1-2
V: TRBV5-6
size: .
CDR3: CASSAYRTGANYGYTF
DNA: TGTGCCAGCAGCGCGTATCGGACAGGAGCTAACTATGGCTACACCTTC

D: TRBD2
J: TRBJ2-1
V: TRBV28
size: .
CDR3: CASSLGLAGTYEQFF
DNA: TGTGCCAGCAGTTTGGGACTAGCGGGAACGTATGAGCAGTTCTTC

D: TRBD2
J: TRBJ2-1
V: TRBV2
size: .
CDR3: CASSATSGRAGEQFF
DNA: TGTGCCAGCAGCGCTACTAGCGGGAGGGCCGGTGAGCAGTTCTTC

D: .
J: TRBJ2-3
V: TRBV27
size: .
CDR3: CASSLIGGTDTQYF
DNA: TGTGCCAGCAGTTTAATCGGAGGCACAGATACGCAGTATTTT

D: .
J: TRBJ2-7
V: TRBV21-1
size: .
CDR3: CASSTQIRDNPYEQYF
DNA: TGTGCCAGCAGCACCCAGATAAGGGACAACCCCTACGAGCAGTACTTC

D: TRBD2
J: TRBJ2-1
V: TRBV9
size: .
CDR3: CASSVSASSPGGRDNEQFF
DNA: TGTGCCAGCAGCGTATCGGCTTCTTCCCCGGGAGGGCGCGACAATGAGCAGTTCTTC

D: TRBD2
J: TRBJ2-7
V: TRBV7-9
size: .
CDR3: CASSPPSGTSYEQYF
DNA: TGTGCCAGCAGCCCCCCTAGCGGGACCTCCTACGAGCAGTACTTC

D: TRBD1
J: TRBJ1-4
V: TRBV27
size: .
CDR3: CASSSSGTGAEKLFF
DNA: TGTGCCAGCAGTTCCTCCGGGACAGGGGCCGAAAAACTGTTTTTT

D: .
J: TRBJ2-4
V: TRBV4-3
size: .
CDR3: CASSQDSAGSGKNIQYF
DNA: TGCGCCAGCAGCCAAGATTCGGCAGGCTCTGGGAAAAACATTCAGTACTTC

D: .
J: TRBJ1-1
V: TRBV7-9
size: .
CDR3: CASSARDTEAFF
DNA: TGTGCCAGCAGCGCCCGGGACACTGAAGCTTTCTTT

D: .
J: TRBJ2-1
V: TRBV9
size: .
CDR3: CASSFTGATSEQFF
DNA: TGTGCCAGCAGCTTCACTGGCGCGACATCTGAGCAGTTCTTC

D: .
J: TRBJ1-1
V: TRBV6-5
size: .
CDR3: CATKLQGLAEAFF
DNA: TGTGCCACTAAGTTACAGGGCTTAGCTGAAGCTTTCTTT

D: TRBD2
J: TRBJ2-1
V: TRBV7-9
size: .
CDR3: CASSASGRGQFF
DNA: TGTGCCAGCAGCGCTAGCGGGAGAGGGCAGTTCTTC

D: .
J: TRBJ2-7
V: TRBV5-1
size: once
CDR3: CASSPRPEEEQYF
DNA: TGCGCCAGCAGCCCCCGTCCGGAGGAGGAGCAGTACTTC

D: TRBD1
J: TRBJ1-1
V: TRBV30
size: .
CDR3: CARADRRNTEAFF
DNA: TGTGCCCGGGCGGACAGGAGAAACACTGAAGCTTTCTTT

D: TRBD2
J: TRBJ2-1
V: TRBV7-2
size: once
CDR3: CASSRTSGSNEQFF
DNA: TGTGCCAGCAGCAGAACTAGCGGGAGTAATGAGCAGTTCTTC

D: TRBD1
J: TRBJ2-7
V: TRBV2
size: .
CDR3: CASRTGTGPPYEQYF
DNA: TGTGCCAGCAGGACCGGGACAGGGCCCCCCTACGAGCAGTACTTC

D: TRBD1
J: TRBJ2-1
V: TRBV5-8
size: .
CDR3: CASSSGQGAKGLNEQFF
DNA: TGTGCCAGCAGCTCGGGACAGGGGGCGAAGGGGCTGAATGAGCAGTTCTTC

D: .
J: TRBJ1-2
V: TRBV15
size: .
CDR3: CATSFEGGGGYTF
DNA: TGTGCCACCAGCTTTGAGGGAGGGGGTGGCTACACCTTC

D: TRBD1
J: TRBJ2-7
V: TRBV28
size: many
CDR3: CASSTGTVSYEQYF
DNA: TGTGCCAGCAGTACCGGGACAGTTTCCTACGAGCAGTACTTC

D: .
J: TRBJ1-1
V: TRBV6-5
size: .
CDR3: CASSNRENTEAFF
DNA: TGTGCCAGCAGTAACAGGGAGAACACTGAAGCTTTCTTT

D: TRBD1
J: TRBJ2-3
V: TRBV6-5
size: .
CDR3: CASRLQGGTDTQYF
DNA: TGTGCCAGCAGACTACAGGGGGGCACAGATACGCAGTATTTT

D: TRBD1
J: TRBJ2-1
V: TRBV29-1
size: .
CDR3: CSVVGGNRGLYNEQFF
DNA: TGCAGCGTTGTGGGGGGAAACAGGGGGCTCTACAATGAGCAGTTCTTC